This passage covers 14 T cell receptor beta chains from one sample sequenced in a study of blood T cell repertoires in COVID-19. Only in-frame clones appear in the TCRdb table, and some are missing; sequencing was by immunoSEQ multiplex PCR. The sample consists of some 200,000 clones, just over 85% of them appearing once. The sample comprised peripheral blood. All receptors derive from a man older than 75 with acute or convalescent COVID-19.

Here the CDR3 reads CASSSRRTGGAFF. The CDR3 DNA is TGTGCCAGTAGTAGCCGCCGGACAGGGGGAGCTTTCTTT. The V and J genes are TRBV19 and TRBJ1-1, with 10 bases aligning to TRBD1. The germline CDR1 and CDR2 sequences are LNHDA and SQIVND (reference sequence). CDR3 length equals 13 residues. Losses at the gene ends were 4 bases for V and 10 bases for J; bases not matched to a gene: 6.

In DNA, the CDR3 is TGTGCCAGCATCACCTGGGGCGGGAGTGGAGATACGCAGTATTTT. Its translation is CASITWGGSGDTQYF. The chain couples TRBV6-5 to TRBJ2-3, with 7 bases that match TRBD2. This CDR3 region has 15 residues. V lost 7 bases to trimming and J lost 5 bases; unmatched junction nucleotides: 12. Per the germline V gene, CDR1 is MNHEY and CDR2 is SVGAGI.

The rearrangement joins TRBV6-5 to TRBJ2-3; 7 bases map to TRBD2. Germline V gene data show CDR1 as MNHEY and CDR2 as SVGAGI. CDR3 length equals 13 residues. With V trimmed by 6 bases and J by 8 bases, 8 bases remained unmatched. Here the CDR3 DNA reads TGTGCCAGCAGGGCGGGAGCCCATGCTACGCAGTATTTT. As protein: CASRAGAHATQYF.

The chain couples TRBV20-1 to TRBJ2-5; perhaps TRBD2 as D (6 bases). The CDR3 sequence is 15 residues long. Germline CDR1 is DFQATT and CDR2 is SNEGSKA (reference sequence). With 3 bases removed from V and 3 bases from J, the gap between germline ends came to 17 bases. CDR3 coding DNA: TGCAGTGCTAGTCCGGGACTCCCTTGGGAAGAGACCCAGTACTTC. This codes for CSASPGLPWEETQYF.

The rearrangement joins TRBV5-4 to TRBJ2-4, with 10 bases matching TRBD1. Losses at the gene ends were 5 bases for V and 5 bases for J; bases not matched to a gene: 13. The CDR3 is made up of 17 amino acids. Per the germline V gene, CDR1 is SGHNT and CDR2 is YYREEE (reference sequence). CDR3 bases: TGTGCCAGCAGTTCTGTGGGGACAGGGGCGCGCGAAAACATTCAGTACTTC. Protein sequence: CASSSVGTGARENIQYF.

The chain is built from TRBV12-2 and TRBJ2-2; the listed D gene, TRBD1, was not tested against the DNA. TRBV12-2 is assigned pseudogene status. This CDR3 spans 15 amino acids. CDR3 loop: CASRLPGTGCGELFF. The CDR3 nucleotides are TGTGCAAGTCGCTTGCCCGGGACAGGGTGCGGGGAGCTGTTTTTT.

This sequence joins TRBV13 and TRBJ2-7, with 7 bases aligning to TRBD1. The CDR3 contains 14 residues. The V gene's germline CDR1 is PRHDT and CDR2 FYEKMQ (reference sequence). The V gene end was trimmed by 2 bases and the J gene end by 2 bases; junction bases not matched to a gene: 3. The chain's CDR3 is CASSLPGGTYEQYF. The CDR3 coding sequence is TGTGCCAGCAGCTTACCAGGGGGAACCTACGAGCAGTACTTC.

The CDR3: CANQDREKLSQETQYF. The CDR3 DNA reads TGTGCCAACCAGGACAGGGAGAAACTCAGCCAAGAGACCCAGTACTTC. The V call is TRBV2, the J call TRBJ2-5; 8 positions match TRBD1. CDR1 and CDR2 (germline): SNHLY, FYNNEI. V lost 10 bases to trimming and J lost 1 base; unmatched junction nucleotides: 14. This CDR3 has 16 amino acids.

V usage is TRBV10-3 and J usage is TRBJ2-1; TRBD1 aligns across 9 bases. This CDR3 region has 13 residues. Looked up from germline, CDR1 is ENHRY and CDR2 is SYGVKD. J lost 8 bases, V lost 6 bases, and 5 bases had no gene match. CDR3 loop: CAISGTGNYEQFF. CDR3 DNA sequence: TGTGCCATCAGCGGGACAGGGAATTATGAGCAGTTCTTC.

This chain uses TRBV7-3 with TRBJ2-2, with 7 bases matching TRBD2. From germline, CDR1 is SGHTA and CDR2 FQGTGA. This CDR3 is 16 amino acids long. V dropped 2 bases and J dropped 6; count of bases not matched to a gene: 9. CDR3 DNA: TGTGCCAGCAGCTTATCCGCGGGAGTCACGTCCGGGGAGCTGTTTTTT. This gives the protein CASSLSAGVTSGELFF.

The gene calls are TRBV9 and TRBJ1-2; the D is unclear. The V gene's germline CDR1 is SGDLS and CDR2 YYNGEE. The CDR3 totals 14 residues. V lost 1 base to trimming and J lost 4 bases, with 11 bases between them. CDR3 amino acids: CASSVNLDFYGYTF. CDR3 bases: TGTGCCAGCAGCGTAAACTTGGACTTCTATGGCTACACCTTC.

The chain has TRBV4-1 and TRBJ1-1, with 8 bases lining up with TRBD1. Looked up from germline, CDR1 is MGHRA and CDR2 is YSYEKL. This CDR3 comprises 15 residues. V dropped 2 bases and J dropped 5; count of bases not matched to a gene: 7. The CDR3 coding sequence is TGCGCCAGCAGCCAATTCGACAGGGGCTGGACTGAAGCTTTCTTT. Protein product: CASSQFDRGWTEAFF.

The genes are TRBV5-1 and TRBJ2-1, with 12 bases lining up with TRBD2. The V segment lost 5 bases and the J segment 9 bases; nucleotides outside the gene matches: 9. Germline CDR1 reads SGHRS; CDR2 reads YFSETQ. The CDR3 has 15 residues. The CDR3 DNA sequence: TGCGCCAGCAGAATGAGACCTAGCGGGAGGGTTGAGCAGTTCTTC. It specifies CASRMRPSGRVEQFF. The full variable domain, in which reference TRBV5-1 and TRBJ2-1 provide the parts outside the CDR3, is KAGVTQTPRYLIKTRGQQVTLSCSPISGHRSVSWYQQTPGQGLQFLFEYFSETQRNKGNFPGRFSGRQFSNSRSEMNVSTLELGDSALYLCASRMRPSGRVEQFFGPGTRLTVL.

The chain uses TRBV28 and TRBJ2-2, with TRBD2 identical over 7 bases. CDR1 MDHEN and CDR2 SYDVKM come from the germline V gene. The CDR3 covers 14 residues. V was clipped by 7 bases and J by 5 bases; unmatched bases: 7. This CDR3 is CASTGGGRTGELFF. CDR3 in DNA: TGTGCCAGCACTGGTGGCGGGAGAACCGGGGAGCTGTTTTTT.